This TCR beta chain was sequenced for a study of T-cell memory formation after mild COVID-19. This clonotype was detected only a few times. Its antigen is unidentified. The CDR3 runs 13 residues. CDR1 SQVTM and CDR2 ANQGSEA come from the germline V gene. V dropped 2 bases and J dropped 9 bases, with 16 bases sitting between them. Points from the study as a whole: The CD4+ clones that contracted clustered mainly within CM and EM, and the CD8+ clones concentrated in EMRA. Later expanders leaned CD4+, whereas clones that contracted between day 15 and 85 were balanced CD4/CD8. Memory sampled before infection contained some responding clones, suggesting cross-reactive memory joined.

From 5'RACE with constant-segment primers came TCR alpha and TCR beta cDNA libraries that carried sample barcodes and UMIs. TCRdb called the 5' RACE reads again in MiXCR, with one record for every CDR3 protein. Of hundreds of thousands of distinct CDR3 sequences detected, more than 15% appear once; the ten largest clones hold around 12%. The sequence was collected from an adult woman who had mild COVID-19 (a few samples of this study predate the infection). Cell type and time point are not known. The sequenced material came from PBMCs or a T cell subset sorted from them (not recorded which). The chain is built from TRBV29-1 and TRBJ2-5; TRBD1 or TRBD2 may be the D gene (6 bases each). In nucleotides, the CDR3 is TGCAGCGTTGAATTGGGGGCGGGATTGGCCCAGTACTTC. It codes for CSVELGAGLAQYF.